These 23 T cell receptor beta chains share one sample of origin, sequenced in a study of identical twins. TCRdb reprocessed the 5' RACE reads via MiXCR and lists one record per CDR3 protein. The sample holds roughly 1.6 million distinct CDR3 sequences; under 35% are singletons and the top ten take roughly 0.3%. Sequencing was carried out using cord blood. These receptors all stem from a newborn girl in good health.

J is TRBJ1-5 and V is TRBV20-1; D is ambiguous. The germline V gene has CDR1 DFQATT and CDR2 SNEGSKA (reference sequence). V lost 5 bases to trimming and J lost 3 bases, with 11 bases between them. The CDR3 has 13 residues. The DNA of the CDR3 is TGCAGTGCTTTTAAAGTTCTCAATCAGCCCCAGCATTTT. It specifies CSAFKVLNQPQHF.

The rearrangement joins TRBV20-1 to TRBJ2-3; 9 bases fit TRBD2. Germline V gives CDR1 DFQATT, CDR2 SNEGSKA (reference sequence). The CDR3 covers 14 residues. The J segment lost 6 bases and the V segment lost 2 bases, leaving 6 bases of the junction unmatched. The CDR3 coding sequence is TGCAGTGCTAGATCCTGGACTAGCGCGGATACGCAGTATTTT. Translation gives CSARSWTSADTQYF.

This clonotype was detected a few times. The chain couples TRBV25-1 to TRBJ2-5, with 10 bases lining up with TRBD2. This CDR3 has 15 amino acids. The V gene end was trimmed by 3 bases and the J gene end by 2 bases; junction bases not matched to a gene: 3. The germline V gene encodes CDR1 MGHDK and CDR2 SYGVNS. The CDR3 is CASSEGLAQQETQYF. The DNA for the CDR3 is TGTGCCAGCAGTGAGGGACTAGCGCAACAAGAGACCCAGTACTTC.

This chain connects TRBV12-3 or TRBV12-4 to TRBJ2-5, with D perhaps matching TRBD2 (5 bases). This CDR3 is built from 15 residues. Trimming removed 4 bases from V and 2 bases from J, with 14 bases in between. The chain's CDR3 is CASSWVASLQETQYF. Written as DNA, the CDR3 is TGTGCCAGCAGTTGGGTGGCTAGCTTACAAGAGACCCAGTACTTC.

Ten or more counts support this clonotype. The chain employs TRBV4-2 and TRBJ2-7, with a possible D match to TRBD2 (5 bases). Trimming took off 1 base at V and 0 bases at J, with 10 bases between the two ends. The CDR3 runs to 15 residues. The germline V gene encodes CDR1 LGHNA and CDR2 YNFKEQ. The CDR3 DNA is TGTGCCAGCAGCCAAGTAGCGTGGAGCTCCTACGAGCAGTACTTC. It codes for CASSQVAWSSYEQYF.

On this clonotype itself: An end of the junction differs from the germline gene, which may be a read error. The V gene is TRBV27, the J gene TRBJ2-3; 8 bases map to TRBD1. Germline CDR1 and CDR2: MNHEY and SMNVEV (reference sequence). The CDR3 spans 15 residues. The CDR3 spells CASSSLGQGSDAQYF. The DNA for the CDR3 is TGTGCCAGCAGTTCCCTCGGACAGGGATCAGATGCGCAGTATTTT.

In this sample, this clonotype turned up once. The CDR3 loop reads CSARVAGGPSTDTQYF. The CDR3 DNA reads as TGCAGTGCTAGAGTAGCGGGGGGGCCTAGCACAGATACGCAGTATTTT. The chain joins TRBV20-1 to TRBJ2-3, with TRBD2 matching over 11 bases. V was clipped by 1 base and J by 0 bases; unmatched bases: 3. This CDR3 has 16 residues. CDR1 is DFQATT, CDR2 SNEGSKA, per germline (reference sequence).

J is TRBJ1-2 and V is TRBV24-1, with 7 bases fitting TRBD1. Germline loops: CDR1 KGHDR, CDR2 SFDVKD. There are 12 residues in the CDR3. V gave up 10 bases and J gave up 6 bases; unmatched junction bases: 7. The CDR3: CATSRGGDGYTF. In DNA form, the CDR3 reads TGTGCCACTTCCAGAGGGGGCGATGGCTACACCTTC.

This clonotype was seen just once. The CDR3: CASSRGLAGSWYEQYF. The CDR3 coding sequence is TGTGCCAGCAGCCGGGGACTAGCGGGATCTTGGTATGAGCAGTACTTC. The chain recombines TRBV5-6 with TRBJ2-5, with 13 positions matching TRBD2. J gave up 11 bases and V 4 bases, and 14 bases lay outside the gene matches. The CDR3 covers 16 residues. CDR1 and CDR2 (germline): SGHDT, YYEEEE.

The V gene is TRBV7-2, the J gene TRBJ2-1; perhaps TRBD2 as D (5 bases). The CDR3 extends over 17 amino acids. CDR1 is SGHTA, CDR2 FQGNSA, per germline. Trimming left V 5 bases short and J 0 bases short, with 17 bases between. CDR3 coding DNA: TGTGCCAGCAGCCCTTGGGCTATTGGGAGCTCCTACAATGAGCAGTTCTTC. This sequence encodes CASSPWAIGSSYNEQFF.

The chain recombines TRBV9 with TRBJ2-1; 12 bases are a match to TRBD2. There are 15 residues in the CDR3. The germline V gene has CDR1 SGDLS and CDR2 YYNGEE. The junction had 5 bases not matched to a gene; V was cut back by 3 bases and J by 7 bases. The CDR3 sequence: CASSAGLAGSNEQFF. In DNA, the CDR3 is TGTGCCAGCAGCGCCGGACTAGCGGGAAGTAATGAGCAGTTCTTC.

CDR3 bases: TGTGCCAGCGACAGGGGTGACACCGGGGAGCTGTTTTTT. Its translation: CASDRGDTGELFF. V is TRBV12-3 or TRBV12-4 and J is TRBJ2-2; 8 bases agree with TRBD1. The CDR3 extends over 13 amino acids. J lost 3 bases, V lost 8 bases, and 2 bases had no gene match.

This clonotype was detected once. This rearrangement joins TRBV6-1 to TRBJ2-7; D is ambiguous. Trimming left V 3 bases short and J 3 bases short, with 9 bases between. CDR3 length: 13 residues. Per germline, CDR1 MNHNS and CDR2 SASEGT. The CDR3: CASSELSHYEQYF. In DNA form, the CDR3 reads TGTGCCAGCAGTGAGCTCAGCCACTACGAGCAGTACTTC.

The rearrangement links TRBV12-3 or TRBV12-4 to TRBJ2-3, with a possible D match to TRBD2 (5 bases). Trimming pared 3 bases from V and 13 bases from J, leaving 17 bases between. The CDR3 contains 13 residues. The chain's CDR3 is CASSLVRQEEKYF. The CDR3 nucleotides are TGTGCCAGCAGTTTGGTCCGGCAGGAGGAAAAGTATTTT.

Ten or more counts support this clonotype. The genes are TRBV29-1 and TRBJ1-2; TRBD1 is a possible D gene (6 bases). The CDR3 covers 12 residues. In germline, CDR1 is SQVTM, CDR2 ANQGSEA. V shed 4 bases and J shed 4 bases, with 10 bases lying between them. The CDR3 DNA is TGCAGCGTTGCCGGGACATCCTATGGCTACACCTTC. Translation gives CSVAGTSYGYTF.

V and J are TRBV15 and TRBJ2-4; D unresolved. The CDR3 runs to 13 residues. Germline CDR1 reads LNHNV; CDR2 reads YYDKDF (reference sequence). Between the trimmed V and J ends, which lost 1 base and 13 bases, there was a span of 14 bases. The CDR3 DNA sequence: TGTGCCACCAGCAGAGTGTCAGGCTATGAGCAGTACTTC. Amino acid sequence: CATSRVSGYEQYF.

The chain uses TRBV4-2 and TRBJ2-5; D unresolved. The CDR3 consists of 14 residues. Germline V gene data show CDR1 as LGHNA and CDR2 as YNFKEQ. Trimming cost V 1 base and J 1 base, with 7 bases left between them. CDR3 bases: TGTGCCAGCAGCCAAGTTCTAGGCCAAGAGACCCAGTACTTC. Translated, it gives CASSQVLGQETQYF.

This clonotype was seen once. A read error may account for a junction end that differs from germline. V gene TRBV25-1 combines with J gene TRBJ2-1, with D tentatively TRBD1 (5 bases). CDR1 MGHDK and CDR2 SYGVNS come from the germline V gene. CDR3 length equals 13 residues. CDR3 region: CASSDVRGNELFF. The CDR3 nucleotides read TGTGCCAGCAGTGATGTAAGGGGCAATGAGCTGTTCTTC.

With respect to this clonotype: At one of its ends the junction is not consistent with the germline gene, which may arise from a read error. The chain has TRBV2 and TRBJ2-7; the D gene is possibly TRBD2 (5 bases). CDR1 and CDR2 from the germline V gene are SNHLY and FYNNEI. The CDR3 is 13 amino acids. DNA for the CDR3: TGTACCAGCACCAGCGGACGAGCCTACGAGCAGTACTTC. This encodes CTSTSGRAYEQYF.

The chain carries TRBV11-2 and TRBJ2-3, with 9 bases identical to TRBD2. The CDR3 loop spans 18 amino acids. CDR1 is SGHAT and CDR2 is FQNNGV in the germline V gene. V lost 5 bases to trimming and J lost 2 bases; unmatched junction nucleotides: 14. CDR3 in amino acids: CASSEILLAGAPTDTQYF. The DNA of the CDR3 is TGTGCCAGCAGCGAGATCTTGTTAGCGGGGGCCCCCACAGATACGCAGTATTTT.

This clonotype has at least ten counts. The chain employs TRBV20-1 and TRBJ1-4, with TRBD1 as a possible D gene (6 bases). Trimming removed 1 base from V and 0 bases from J, with 6 bases in between. The germline V gene encodes CDR1 DFQATT and CDR2 SNEGSKA (reference sequence). The CDR3 has 14 amino acids. CDR3 loop: CSARGTATNEKLFF. The DNA of the CDR3 is TGCAGTGCTAGAGGGACAGCAACTAATGAAAAACTGTTTTTT.

This clonotype was seen a few times. The chain couples TRBV6-5 to TRBJ2-1; the D gene could be TRBD1 or TRBD2 (5 bases each). V was shortened by 7 bases and J by 2 bases, with 9 bases between the two germline ends. The CDR3 length is 13 residues. Germline V gives CDR1 MNHEY, CDR2 SVGAGI. The CDR3 DNA sequence: TGTGCCAGCACTAGCAGGGCCTACAATGAGCAGTTCTTC. Its protein is CASTSRAYNEQFF.

V and J are TRBV11-3 and TRBJ2-1; weak D call: TRBD2 (6 bases). In germline, CDR1 is SGHNT, CDR2 YENEEA. V lost 6 bases, J lost 5 bases, and 14 bases lay in between. CDR3 size: 14 residues. The CDR3 loop reads CASSEEGPHNEQFF. As DNA, the CDR3 is TGTGCCAGCAGTGAGGAGGGTCCTCACAATGAGCAGTTCTTC.